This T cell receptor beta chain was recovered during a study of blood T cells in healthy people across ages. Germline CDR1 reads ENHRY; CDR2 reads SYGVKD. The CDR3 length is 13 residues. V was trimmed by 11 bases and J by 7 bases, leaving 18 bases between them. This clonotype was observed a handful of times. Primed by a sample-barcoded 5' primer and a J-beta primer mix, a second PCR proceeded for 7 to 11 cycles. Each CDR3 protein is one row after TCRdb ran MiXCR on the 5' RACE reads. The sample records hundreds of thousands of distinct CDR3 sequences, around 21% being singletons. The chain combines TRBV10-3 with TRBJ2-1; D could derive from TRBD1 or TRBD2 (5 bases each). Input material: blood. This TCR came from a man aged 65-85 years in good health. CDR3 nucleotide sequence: TGTGCCGTCGGCTTGGGGGACGGGAATGAGCAGTTCTTC. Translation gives CAVGLGDGNEQFF.